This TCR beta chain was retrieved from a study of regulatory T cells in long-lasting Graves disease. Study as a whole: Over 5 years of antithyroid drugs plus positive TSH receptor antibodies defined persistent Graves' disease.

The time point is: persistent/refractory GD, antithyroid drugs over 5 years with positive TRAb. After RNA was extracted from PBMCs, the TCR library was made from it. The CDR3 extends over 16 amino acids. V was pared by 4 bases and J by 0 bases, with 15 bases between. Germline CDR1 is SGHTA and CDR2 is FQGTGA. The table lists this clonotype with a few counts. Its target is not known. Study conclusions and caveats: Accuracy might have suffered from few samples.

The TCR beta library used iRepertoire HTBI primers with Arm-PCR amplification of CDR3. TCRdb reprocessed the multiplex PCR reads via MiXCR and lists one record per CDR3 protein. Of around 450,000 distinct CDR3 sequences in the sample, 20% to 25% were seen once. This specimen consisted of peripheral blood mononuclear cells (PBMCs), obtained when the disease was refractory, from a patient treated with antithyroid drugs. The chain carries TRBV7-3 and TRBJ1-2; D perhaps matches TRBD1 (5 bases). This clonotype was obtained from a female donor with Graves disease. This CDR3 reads CASSSFGGEANYGYTF. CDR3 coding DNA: TGTGCCAGCAGCTCATTTGGGGGGGAAGCTAACTATGGCTACACCTTC.